One sample yielded the 7 T cell receptor beta chains listed below, sequenced in a study of blood T cell repertoires in COVID-19. Clones were read by immunoSEQ multiplex PCR, and TCRdb kept only the in-frame ones, dropping some. The table has around 72,000 clones, roughly 86% seen once; the top ten hold around 30%. Sequencing used peripheral blood. The receptors originated from a man aged 50 to 60 with acute or convalescent COVID-19.

The V gene is TRBV10-2, the J gene TRBJ2-5, with 11 bases identical to TRBD2. Unmatched junction bases numbered 11, after V lost 2 bases and J lost 3 bases. Germline V gene lookup returns CDR1 WSHSY and CDR2 SAAADI. The CDR3 totals 18 residues. The CDR3 nucleotides read TGCGCCAGCAGTGAGACGACTAGCGGGGCTCTTACCAAAGAGACCCAGTACTTC. It translates to CASSETTSGALTKETQYF.

The chain couples TRBV20-1 to TRBJ2-7, with 7 bases lining up with TRBD1. The CDR3 is 13 amino acids. CDR1 is DFQATT, CDR2 SNEGSKA, per germline (reference sequence). The V and J ends lost 3 bases and 2 bases, in that order; junction bases with no gene match: 4. The CDR3 nucleotides read TGCAGTGCTAGTGACAGGGAACCCTACGAGCAGTACTTC. Its translation is CSASDREPYEQYF.

The chain employs TRBV6-5 and TRBJ2-2, with TRBD1 as a possible D gene (6 bases). The CDR3 spans 14 residues. Germline CDR1 and CDR2: MNHEY and SVGAGI. Trimming took off 2 bases at V and 5 bases at J, with 9 bases between the two ends. The CDR3 DNA reads TGTGCCAGCAGTTACGGGGGCCTAACCGGGGAGCTGTTTTTT. Translated: CASSYGGLTGELFF.

J is TRBJ2-2 and V is TRBV29-1; 8 bases agree with TRBD1. The CDR3 totals 14 residues. V lost 7 bases, J lost 1 base, and 5 bases stayed unmatched. Germline assignment: CDR1 SQVTM and CDR2 ANQGSEA. CDR3 residues: CSAAGQGNTGELFF. In DNA form, the CDR3 reads TGCAGCGCCGCCGGACAGGGGAACACCGGGGAGCTGTTTTTT.

The chain combines TRBV5-4 with TRBJ1-3; 7 bases align to TRBD1. Germline V CDR1 and CDR2: SGHNT, YYREEE (reference sequence). The CDR3 contains 16 residues. V trimming: 0 bases; J trimming: 5 bases; junction bases outside the gene matches: 8. As DNA, the CDR3 is TGTGCCAGCAGCTTGGCCGGGGACAGATGGAGAAACACCATATATTTT. It specifies CASSLAGDRWRNTIYF.

The chain is built from TRBV9 and TRBJ1-1, with D perhaps matching TRBD1 (6 bases). CDR1 is SGDLS, CDR2 YYNGEE, per germline. The CDR3 sequence is 13 residues long. The V and J ends lost 0 bases and 11 bases respectively, with 14 bases between them. This CDR3 is CASSVEGGTGAFF. CDR3 sequence (DNA): TGTGCCAGCAGCGTAGAGGGGGGGACCGGGGCTTTCTTT.

The rearrangement joins TRBV15 to TRBJ1-6; D remains ambiguous. Looked up from germline, CDR1 is LNHNV and CDR2 is YYDKDF (reference sequence). The ends were cut back, 0 bases at V and 10 bases at J, with 16 bases in the middle. This CDR3 has 16 amino acids. The CDR3 spells CATSREIGVRESPLHF. CDR3 sequence (DNA): TGTGCCACCAGCAGAGAGATTGGGGTGAGGGAGTCACCCCTCCACTTT.